The next 22 T cell receptor beta chains were all read from a single sample in a study of blood T cell repertoires in COVID-19 (TCRdb year 2020). The library was obtained by the immunoSEQ multiplex PCR assay. The clones in this table, taken by TCRdb from immuneACCESS, are in-frame only. Not every clone is retained; where verified, under half of the shortfall comes from an unresolved V gene, and the cause of the rest is unknown. This sample gives about 170,000 clones in total; around 86% of them show up just once. Together, the top ten hold roughly 3% of the sample. The sequenced material came from peripheral blood. Receptors were obtained from a man aged 65 to 79 with acute or convalescent COVID-19.

The chain couples TRBV6-5 to TRBJ1-1, with D unclear. V lost 6 bases and J 2 bases, leaving 16 bases between the germline ends. Germline lookup yields CDR1 MNHEY and CDR2 SVGAGI. CDR3 length: 15 residues. The CDR3 reads CASRTFRGGNTEAFF. The DNA for the CDR3 is TGTGCCAGCAGGACCTTCCGTGGCGGAAACACTGAAGCTTTCTTT.

V gene TRBV5-1 combines with J gene TRBJ2-7; maybe TRBD2 (5 bases). The germline V and J ends were trimmed by 3 bases and 9 bases, with 16 bases remaining between them. From germline, CDR1 is SGHRS and CDR2 YFSETQ. The CDR3 spans 13 residues. CDR3 DNA: TGCGCCAGCAGCTACGAACCGGCCGAGGGGCAGTACTTC. This codes for CASSYEPAEGQYF.

The genes are TRBV28 and TRBJ1-1; 8 bases agree with TRBD1. Germline trimming cut 2 bases from V and 6 bases from J; bases unmatched to any gene: 8. Germline loops: CDR1 MDHEN, CDR2 SYDVKM. The CDR3 runs to 15 residues. CDR3 sequence (DNA): TGTGCCAGCAGTTTACCCGGGCAGGGGGCTGCTGAAGCTTTCTTT. This sequence encodes CASSLPGQGAAEAFF.

This clone is medium-sized (0.01 to 0.1%) by share. J is TRBJ2-7 and V is TRBV7-9; TRBD2 might be the D (7 bases). The CDR3 spans 16 residues. CDR1 SEHNR and CDR2 FQNEAQ come from the germline V gene (reference sequence). V lost 6 bases, J lost 1 base, and 19 bases lay in between. The DNA for the CDR3 is TGTGCCAGCAGTCATCCGTGGGGGAGGGGGTCCTACGAGCAGTACTTC. Translation: CASSHPWGRGSYEQYF.

The V call is TRBV2, the J call TRBJ1-5; no definite D call. There are 15 residues in the CDR3. CDR1 is SNHLY and CDR2 is FYNNEI in the germline V gene. The V end lost 7 bases, the J end lost 0 bases, and 13 bases lay between the germline ends. CDR3 protein: CASTAGRFSNQPQHF. The CDR3 bases are TGTGCCAGCACTGCGGGGAGGTTTAGCAATCAGCCCCAGCATTTT.

The V call is TRBV5-1, the J call TRBJ2-5; TRBD2 matches 8 bases. Germline CDR1 reads SGHRS; CDR2 reads YFSETQ. The CDR3 consists of 15 residues. V lost 4 bases to trimming and J lost 7 bases; unmatched junction nucleotides: 12. This CDR3 is CASSHSGTTSRTQYF. For the CDR3, the DNA is TGCGCCAGCAGCCATAGCGGGACGACCTCAAGGACCCAGTACTTC.

The chain combines TRBV28 with TRBJ1-2; TRBD1 might be the D (6 bases). This CDR3 region has 12 residues. Germline-derived CDR1 and CDR2 are MDHEN and SYDVKM. V lost 8 bases and J lost 7, with 14 bases in between. The CDR3 region is CASVGGLSGYTF. For the CDR3, the DNA is TGTGCCAGCGTAGGGGGTCTATCTGGCTACACCTTC.

V is TRBV5-1 and J is TRBJ1-4; D is unresolved. This CDR3 spans 14 amino acids. From germline, CDR1 is SGHRS and CDR2 YFSETQ. Deletions cut 1 base from V and 10 bases from J, with 14 bases between. The CDR3 DNA reads TGCGCCAGCAGCTTGAGGCAGGCGGGCGGAAAACTGTTTTTT. It is translated as CASSLRQAGGKLFF.

V is TRBV7-6 and J is TRBJ2-3; 8 nucleotides agree with TRBD2. The CDR3 length is 16 residues. The germline V gene encodes CDR1 SGHVS and CDR2 FNYEAQ. V lost 5 bases to trimming and J lost 2 bases; unmatched junction nucleotides: 9. Here the CDR3 reads CASSPTLAGYTDTQYF. The CDR3 DNA follows: TGTGCCAGCAGCCCCACGCTAGCGGGTTACACAGATACGCAGTATTTT.

V is TRBV2 and J is TRBJ2-2; the match to TRBD1 covers 7 bases. The CDR3 covers 15 residues. Germline CDR1 reads SNHLY; CDR2 reads FYNNEI. V trimming: 4 bases; J trimming: 4 bases; junction bases outside the gene matches: 6. This CDR3 is CASSVQGYGTGELFF. DNA of the CDR3: TGTGCCAGCAGTGTACAGGGGTATGGCACCGGGGAGCTGTTTTTT. The whole variable domain, filled in from reference TRBV2 and TRBJ2-2, reads EPEVTQTPSHQVTQMGQEVILRCVPISNHLYFYWYRQILGQKVEFLVSFYNNEISEKSEIFDDQFSVERPDGSNFTLKIRSTKLEDSAMYFCASSVQGYGTGELFFGEGSRLTVL.

Here the CDR3 reads CAWSVRGYGNTIYF. In nucleotides, the CDR3 is TGTGCCTGGAGTGTACGCGGGTATGGAAACACCATATATTTT. The V gene is TRBV30, the J gene TRBJ1-3; D is ambiguous. Per germline, CDR1 GTSNPN and CDR2 SVGIG (reference sequence). CDR3 length: 14 residues. The ends were cut back, 0 bases at V and 3 bases at J, with 9 bases in the middle.

The chain employs TRBV30 and TRBJ2-5; 7 bases match TRBD2. CDR3 length equals 14 residues. J lost 5 bases, V lost 0 bases, and 6 bases had no gene match. Per the germline V gene, CDR1 is GTSNPN and CDR2 is SVGIG (reference sequence). CDR3 residues: CAWSVGGVGETQYF. CDR3 nucleotides: TGTGCCTGGAGTGTGGGGGGGGTTGGGGAGACCCAGTACTTC.

The chain is built from TRBV7-8 and TRBJ2-3; 11 bases agree with TRBD2. The V gene's germline CDR1 is SGHVS and CDR2 FQNEAQ. The CDR3 has 15 amino acids. Losses at the gene ends were 2 bases for V and 6 bases for J; bases not matched to a gene: 4. This CDR3 reads CASSLLAGGTDTQYF. Written as DNA, the CDR3 is TGTGCCAGCAGCTTACTAGCGGGGGGTACGGATACGCAGTATTTT.

V gene TRBV15 combines with J gene TRBJ1-5; 12 positions match TRBD1. From germline, CDR1 is LNHNV and CDR2 YYDKDF (reference sequence). Germline trimming cut 2 bases from V and 3 bases from J; bases unmatched to any gene: 11. The CDR3 runs to 19 residues. In nucleotides, the CDR3 is TGTGCCACCAGCAGACCTCCGGGACAGGGGGCGCGGGTCAATCAGCCCCAGCATTTT. Residues: CATSRPPGQGARVNQPQHF.

There are a few counts of this clone. The genes are TRBV27 and TRBJ1-2, with 7 bases that match TRBD1. The CDR3 is made up of 12 amino acids. In germline, CDR1 is MNHEY, CDR2 SMNVEV (reference sequence). Losses at the gene ends were 2 bases for V and 6 bases for J; bases not matched to a gene: 0. CDR3 amino acids: CASSLRGHGYTF. The CDR3 DNA reads TGTGCCAGCAGTTTAAGGGGGCATGGCTACACCTTC.

This chain uses TRBV5-4 with TRBJ2-5, with 8 bases lining up with TRBD2. V lost 4 bases and J lost 5; bases outside the gene matches: 7. The CDR3 has 14 residues. The germline V gene has CDR1 SGHNT and CDR2 YYREEE (reference sequence). The CDR3 reads CASSPEAGVETQYF. The CDR3 nucleotides are TGTGCCAGCAGCCCCGAAGCGGGAGTTGAGACCCAGTACTTC.

V usage is TRBV7-8 and J usage is TRBJ2-3; 9 bases are shared with TRBD2. With V trimmed by 5 bases and J by 3 bases, 3 bases remained unmatched. CDR1 is SGHVS, CDR2 FQNEAQ, per germline. The CDR3 consists of 14 residues. The CDR3 DNA sequence: TGTGCCAGCAGCCAGAGCGGGAGGACAGATACGCAGTATTTT. It specifies CASSQSGRTDTQYF.

The J gene is TRBJ2-1, the V gene TRBV5-8, with 7 bases identical to TRBD1. The CDR3 contains 14 residues. Trimming took 3 bases from V and 5 from J; bases not matched to a gene: 5. Germline CDR1 reads SGHTS; CDR2 reads YDEGEE. The chain's CDR3 is CASSSGQLNNEQFF. CDR3 in DNA: TGTGCCAGCAGCTCGGGACAGCTTAACAATGAGCAGTTCTTC.

The J gene is TRBJ2-3, the V gene TRBV29-1, with unresolved D. The V end lost 3 bases, the J end lost 2 bases, and 12 bases lay between the germline ends. Germline values: CDR1 SQVTM, CDR2 ANQGSEA. The CDR3 loop spans 14 amino acids. The DNA for the CDR3 is TGCAGCGTTGACACATTTGTGAACACAGATACGCAGTATTTT. This codes for CSVDTFVNTDTQYF.

This clone has only one observation. The chain is built from TRBV6-2 or TRBV6-3 and TRBJ2-1, with 9 bases identical to TRBD2. Per the germline V gene, CDR1 is MNHEY and CDR2 is SVGEGT. The CDR3 has 16 residues. V lost 1 base and J lost 10; bases outside the gene matches: 11. CDR3 in amino acids: CASSYWASGASGEQFF. The CDR3 coding sequence is TGTGCCAGCAGTTACTGGGCTAGCGGGGCCTCGGGGGAGCAGTTCTTC.

The chain has TRBV18 and TRBJ1-2, with a possible D match to TRBD1 (6 bases). The length of the CDR3 is 14 residues. Trimming cost V 2 bases and J 1 base, with 8 bases left between them. The V gene's germline CDR1 is KGHSH and CDR2 LQKENI. CDR3 region: CASSPYRDNYGYTF. CDR3 sequence (DNA): TGTGCCAGCTCACCATACAGGGATAACTATGGCTACACCTTC.

This rearrangement joins TRBV27 to TRBJ1-1, with a tentative D call TRBD1 (5 bases). The CDR3 loop spans 15 amino acids. Per the germline V gene, CDR1 is MNHEY and CDR2 is SMNVEV (reference sequence). The V end was cut by 8 bases, the J end by 6 bases, with 22 bases between. This chain's CDR3 is CASYDWRGRFAEAFF. As DNA, the CDR3 is TGTGCCAGCTACGACTGGAGGGGTAGGTTCGCTGAAGCTTTCTTT.